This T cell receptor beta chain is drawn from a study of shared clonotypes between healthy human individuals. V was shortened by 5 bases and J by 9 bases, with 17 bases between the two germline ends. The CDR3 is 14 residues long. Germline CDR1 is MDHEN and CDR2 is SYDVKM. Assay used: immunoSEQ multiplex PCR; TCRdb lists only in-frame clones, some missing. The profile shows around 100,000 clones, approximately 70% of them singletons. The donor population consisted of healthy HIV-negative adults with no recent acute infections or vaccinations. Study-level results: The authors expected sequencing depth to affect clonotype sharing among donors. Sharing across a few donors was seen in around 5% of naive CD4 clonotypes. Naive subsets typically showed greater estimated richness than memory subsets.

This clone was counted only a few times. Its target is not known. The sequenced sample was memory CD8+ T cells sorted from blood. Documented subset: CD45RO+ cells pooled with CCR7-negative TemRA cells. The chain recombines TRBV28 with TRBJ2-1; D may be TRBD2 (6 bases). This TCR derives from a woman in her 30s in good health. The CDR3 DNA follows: TGTGCCAGCAGTCTTAGCGGACCCTGGGGTGAGCAGTTCTTC. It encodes CASSLSGPWGEQFF.